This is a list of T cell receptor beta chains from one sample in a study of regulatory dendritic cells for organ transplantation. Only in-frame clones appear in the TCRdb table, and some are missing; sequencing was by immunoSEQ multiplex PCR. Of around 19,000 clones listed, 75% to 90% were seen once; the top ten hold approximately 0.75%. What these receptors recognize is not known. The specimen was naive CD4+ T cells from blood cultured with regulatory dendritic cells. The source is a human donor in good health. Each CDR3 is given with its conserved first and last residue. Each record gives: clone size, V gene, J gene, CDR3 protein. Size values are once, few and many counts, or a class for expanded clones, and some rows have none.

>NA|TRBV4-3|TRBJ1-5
CASSRDGYSNQPQHF
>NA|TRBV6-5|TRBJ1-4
CASRASRVGEKLFF
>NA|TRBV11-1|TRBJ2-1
CASSFPRGTYNEQFF
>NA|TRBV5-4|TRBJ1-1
CASSYPGTGAMNTEAFF
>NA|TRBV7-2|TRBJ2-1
CASSLVGLAGEQFF
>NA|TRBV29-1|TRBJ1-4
CSVEGIRGEKLFF
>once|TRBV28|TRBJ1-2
CASRGPGQGALNYGYTF
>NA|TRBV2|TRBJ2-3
CASNRQVTDTQYF
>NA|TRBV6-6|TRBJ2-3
CASSYSGDRADTQYF
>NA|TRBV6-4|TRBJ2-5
CASQDGWASGRRTQYF
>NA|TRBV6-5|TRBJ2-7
CASKKGQGAYEQYF
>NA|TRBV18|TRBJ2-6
CASSPLASGANVLTF
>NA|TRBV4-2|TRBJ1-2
CASSQSLGGADGYTF
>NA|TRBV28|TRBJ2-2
CATNSLTGELFF
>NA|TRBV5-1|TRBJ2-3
CATRGTSGSTDTQYF
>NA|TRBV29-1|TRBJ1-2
CSVLRGNYGYTF